This entry concerns a single TCR beta chain. These data originate in a study of blood T cell repertoires in COVID-19. At the level of the study: Spain, Italy and the United States supplied samples that represented acute and convalescent COVID-19. Sources were T cells, B-cell-depleted T cells, or PBMCs; the material itself was cDNA or gDNA.

In the original workflow: Amplification of reference gene primers was used by the study to estimate nucleated cell counts. Only in-frame clones appear in the TCRdb table, and some are missing; sequencing was by immunoSEQ multiplex PCR. Clone size and the V and J calls come from that table; the DNA yielded D and trimming. The sample shows 650,000 to 800,000 clones, more than 80% of them seen only once. This CDR3 comprises 15 residues. With 3 bases clipped from V and 9 bases from J, the junction kept 8 bases outside the gene matches. Germline V CDR1 and CDR2: SEHNR, FQNEAQ (reference sequence). The TCR sequence derives from a woman under 30 with acute or convalescent COVID-19. The sequencing sample was made of peripheral blood. The rearrangement uses TRBV7-9 and TRBJ2-2, with 9 bases lining up with TRBD1. The CDR3 bases are TGTGCCAGCAGCTTCGGGACAGGGAAGAGAAGGGAGCTGTTTTTT. Its protein product is CASSFGTGKRRELFF.